This T cell receptor (beta chain) was sequenced for a study of technical replicates of blood from a handful of donors. Trimming removed 9 bases from V and 5 bases from J; junction bases left unmatched: 6. This CDR3 has 13 amino acids. Germline V lookup: CDR1 MNHNY, CDR2 SVGAGI (reference sequence). Sequenced by immunoSEQ multiplex PCR; TCRdb stores in-frame clones only, minus some. Among just under 60,000 clones listed, about nine tenths were seen once. The sequenced material came from PBMCs. The rearrangement links TRBV6-6 to TRBJ2-2; 7 bases fit TRBD1. The receptor was derived from a human donor in good health. Some clones in this sample may be carry-over from other donors' samples. CDR3 sequence (DNA): TGTGCCAGTAGAGGGGGCGAAACCGGGGAGCTGTTTTTT. Amino acid sequence: CASRGGETGELFF.